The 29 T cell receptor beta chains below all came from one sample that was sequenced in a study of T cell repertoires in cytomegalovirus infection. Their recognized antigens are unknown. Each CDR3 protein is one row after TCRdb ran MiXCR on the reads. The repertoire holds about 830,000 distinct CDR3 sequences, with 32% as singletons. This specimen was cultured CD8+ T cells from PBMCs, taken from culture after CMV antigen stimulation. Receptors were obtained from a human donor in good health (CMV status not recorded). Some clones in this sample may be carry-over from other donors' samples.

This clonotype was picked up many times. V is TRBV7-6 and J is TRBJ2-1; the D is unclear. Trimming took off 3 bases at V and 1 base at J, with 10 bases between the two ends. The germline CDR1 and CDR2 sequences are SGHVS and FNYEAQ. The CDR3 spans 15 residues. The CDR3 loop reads CASSLIAFSYNEQFF. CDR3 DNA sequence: TGTGCCAGCAGCTTGATAGCCTTTTCCTACAATGAGCAGTTCTTC.

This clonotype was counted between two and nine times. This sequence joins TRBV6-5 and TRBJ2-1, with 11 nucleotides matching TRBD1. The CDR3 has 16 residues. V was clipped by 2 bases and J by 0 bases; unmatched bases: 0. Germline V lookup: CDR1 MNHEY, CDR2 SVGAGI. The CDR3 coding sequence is TGTGCCAGCAGTTACGGGACAGGGGGCTCCTACAATGAGCAGTTCTTC. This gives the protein CASSYGTGGSYNEQFF.

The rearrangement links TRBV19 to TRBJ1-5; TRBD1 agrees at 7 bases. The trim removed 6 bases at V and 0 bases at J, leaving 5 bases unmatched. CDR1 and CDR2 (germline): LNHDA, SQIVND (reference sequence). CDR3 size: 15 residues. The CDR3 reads CASRDRRYSNQPQHF. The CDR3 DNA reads TGTGCCAGTAGGGACAGGAGATATAGCAATCAGCCCCAGCATTTT. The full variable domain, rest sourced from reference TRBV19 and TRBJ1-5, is DGGITQSPKYLFRKEGQNVTLSCEQNLNHDAMYWYRQDPGQGLRLIYYSQIVNDFQKGDIAEGYSVSREKKESFPLTVTSAQKNPTAFYLCASRDRRYSNQPQHFGDGTRLSIL.

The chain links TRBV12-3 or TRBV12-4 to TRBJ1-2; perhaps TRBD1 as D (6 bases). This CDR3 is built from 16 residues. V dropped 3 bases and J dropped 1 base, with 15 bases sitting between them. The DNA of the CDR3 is TGTGCCAGCAGTTTGTACAGGGTGAGAGATAACTATGGCTACACCTTC. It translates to CASSLYRVRDNYGYTF.

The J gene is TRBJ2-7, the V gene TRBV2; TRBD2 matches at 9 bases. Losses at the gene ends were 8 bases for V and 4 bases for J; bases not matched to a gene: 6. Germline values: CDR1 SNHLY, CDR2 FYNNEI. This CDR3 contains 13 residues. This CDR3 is CASATSGSYEQYV. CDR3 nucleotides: TGTGCCAGCGCTACTAGCGGGTCTTACGAGCAGTACGTC.

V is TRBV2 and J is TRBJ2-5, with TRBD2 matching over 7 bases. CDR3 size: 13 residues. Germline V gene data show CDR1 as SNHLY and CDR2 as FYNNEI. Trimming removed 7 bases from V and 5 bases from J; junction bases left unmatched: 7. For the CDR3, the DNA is TGTGCCAGCATAGGGAGGGGACGGGAGACCCAGTACTTC. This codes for CASIGRGRETQYF.

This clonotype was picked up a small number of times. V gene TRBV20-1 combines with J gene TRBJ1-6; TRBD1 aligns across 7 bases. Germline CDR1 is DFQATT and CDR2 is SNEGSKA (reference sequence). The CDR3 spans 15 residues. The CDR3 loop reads CRAGTESSYNSPLHF. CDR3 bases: TGCAGGGCCGGGACAGAGAGCTCCTATAATTCACCCCTCCACTTT.

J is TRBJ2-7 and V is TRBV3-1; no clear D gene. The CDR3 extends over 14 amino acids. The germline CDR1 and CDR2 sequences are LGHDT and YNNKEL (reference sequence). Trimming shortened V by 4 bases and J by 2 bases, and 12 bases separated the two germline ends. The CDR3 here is CASSRANIPYEQYF. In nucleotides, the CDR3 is TGTGCCAGCAGCCGAGCAAACATACCCTACGAGCAGTACTTC.

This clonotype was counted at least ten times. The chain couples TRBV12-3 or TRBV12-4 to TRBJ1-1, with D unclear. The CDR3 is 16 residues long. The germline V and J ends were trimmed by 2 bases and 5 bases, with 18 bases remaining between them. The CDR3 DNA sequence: TGTGCCAGCAGTTTAAGGAGGGATGCCCGGGGAACTGAAGCTTTCTTT. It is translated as CASSLRRDARGTEAFF.

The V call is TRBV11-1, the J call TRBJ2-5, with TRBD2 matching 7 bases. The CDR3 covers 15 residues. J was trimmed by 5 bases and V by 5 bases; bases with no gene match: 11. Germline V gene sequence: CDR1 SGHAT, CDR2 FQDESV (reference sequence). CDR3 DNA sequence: TGTGCCAGCAGCCTAAATCGGGGGGTCGGGGAGACCCAGTACTTC. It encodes CASSLNRGVGETQYF. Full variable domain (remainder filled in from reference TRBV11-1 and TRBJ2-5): EAEVAQSPRYKITEKSQAVAFWCDPISGHATLYWYRQILGQGPELLVQFQDESVVDDSQLPKDRFSAERLKGVDSTLKIQPAELGDSAMYLCASSLNRGVGETQYFGPGTRLLVL.

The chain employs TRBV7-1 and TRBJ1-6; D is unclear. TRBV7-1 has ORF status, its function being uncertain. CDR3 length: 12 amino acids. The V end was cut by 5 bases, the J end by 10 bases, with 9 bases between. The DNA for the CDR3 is TGTGCCAGCAGCCGTCTTGGGTCACCCCTCCACTTT. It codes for CASSRLGSPLHF.

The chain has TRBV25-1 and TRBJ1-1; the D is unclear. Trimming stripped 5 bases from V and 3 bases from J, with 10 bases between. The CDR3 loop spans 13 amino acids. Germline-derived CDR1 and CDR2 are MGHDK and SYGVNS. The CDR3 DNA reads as TGTGCCAGCAGTAAGTCAGAATACACTGAAGCTTTCTTT. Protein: CASSKSEYTEAFF.

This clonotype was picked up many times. CDR3: CASSPLHWDTEAFF. In nucleotides, the CDR3 is TGTGCCAGCAGCCCGCTCCACTGGGACACTGAAGCTTTCTTT. The chain uses TRBV7-2 and TRBJ1-1; D remains unclear. The CDR3 loop spans 14 amino acids. Deletions cut 5 bases from V and 3 bases from J, with 13 bases between. Per germline, CDR1 SGHTA and CDR2 FQGNSA.

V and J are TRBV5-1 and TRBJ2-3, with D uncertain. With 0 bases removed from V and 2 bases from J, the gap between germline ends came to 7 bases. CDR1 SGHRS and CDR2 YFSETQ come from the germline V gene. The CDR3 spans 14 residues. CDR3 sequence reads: CASSLVAITDTQYF. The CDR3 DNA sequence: TGCGCCAGCAGCTTGGTCGCTATCACAGATACGCAGTATTTT.

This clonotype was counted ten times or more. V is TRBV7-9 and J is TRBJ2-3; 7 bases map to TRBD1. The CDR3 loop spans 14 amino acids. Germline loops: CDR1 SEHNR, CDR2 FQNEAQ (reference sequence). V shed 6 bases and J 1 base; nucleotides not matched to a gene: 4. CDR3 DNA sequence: TGTGCCAGCAGAAACGGACAGGGCACAGATACGCAGTATTTT. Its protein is CASRNGQGTDTQYF.

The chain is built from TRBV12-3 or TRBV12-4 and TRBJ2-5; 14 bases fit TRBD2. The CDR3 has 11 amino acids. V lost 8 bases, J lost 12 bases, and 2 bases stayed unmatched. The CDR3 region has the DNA TGTGCCAGCGGACTAGCGGGGGGCGAGTACTTC. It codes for CASGLAGGEYF.

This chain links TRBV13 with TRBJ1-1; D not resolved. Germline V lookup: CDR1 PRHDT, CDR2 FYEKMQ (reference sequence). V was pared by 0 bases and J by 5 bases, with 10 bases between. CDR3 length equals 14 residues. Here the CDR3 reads CASSLGLSPTEAFF. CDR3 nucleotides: TGTGCCAGCAGCTTAGGCCTATCCCCTACTGAAGCTTTCTTT.

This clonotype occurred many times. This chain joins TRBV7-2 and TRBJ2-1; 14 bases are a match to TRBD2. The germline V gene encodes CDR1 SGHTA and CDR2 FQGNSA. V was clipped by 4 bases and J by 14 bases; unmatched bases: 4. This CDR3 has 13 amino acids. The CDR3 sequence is CASSWGTSGGEFF. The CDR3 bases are TGTGCCAGCAGCTGGGGGACTAGCGGGGGTGAGTTCTTC.

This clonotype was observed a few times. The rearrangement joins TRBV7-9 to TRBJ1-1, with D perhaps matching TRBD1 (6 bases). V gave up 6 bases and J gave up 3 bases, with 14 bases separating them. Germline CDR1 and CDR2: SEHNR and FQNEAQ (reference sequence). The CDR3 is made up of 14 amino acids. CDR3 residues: CASRGGALDTEAFF. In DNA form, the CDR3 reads TGTGCCAGCAGGGGGGGGGCGCTGGACACTGAAGCTTTCTTT.

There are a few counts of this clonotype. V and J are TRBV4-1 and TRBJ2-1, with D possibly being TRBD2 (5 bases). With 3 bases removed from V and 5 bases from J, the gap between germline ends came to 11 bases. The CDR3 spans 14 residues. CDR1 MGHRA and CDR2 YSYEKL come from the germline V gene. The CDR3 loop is CASSHTGLHNEQFF. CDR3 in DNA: TGCGCCAGCAGCCACACTGGACTCCACAATGAGCAGTTCTTC.

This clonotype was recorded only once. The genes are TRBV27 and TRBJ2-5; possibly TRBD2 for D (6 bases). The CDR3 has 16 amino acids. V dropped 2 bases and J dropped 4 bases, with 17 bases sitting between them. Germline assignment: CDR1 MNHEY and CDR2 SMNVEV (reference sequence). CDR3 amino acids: CASSLHPRQGGETQYF. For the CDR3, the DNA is TGTGCCAGCAGTTTACATCCTAGGCAGGGAGGAGAGACCCAGTACTTC.

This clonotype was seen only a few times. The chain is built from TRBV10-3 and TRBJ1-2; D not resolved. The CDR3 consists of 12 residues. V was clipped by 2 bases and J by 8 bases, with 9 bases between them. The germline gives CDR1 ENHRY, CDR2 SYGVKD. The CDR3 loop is CAISEKTEGYTF. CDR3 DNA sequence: TGTGCCATCAGTGAGAAGACTGAAGGCTACACCTTC.

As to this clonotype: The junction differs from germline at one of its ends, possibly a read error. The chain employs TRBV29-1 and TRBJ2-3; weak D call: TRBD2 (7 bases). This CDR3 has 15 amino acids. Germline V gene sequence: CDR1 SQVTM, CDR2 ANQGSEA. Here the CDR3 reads CSVEGGERDADTQYF. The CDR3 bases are TGCAGCGTCGAAGGGGGGGAGCGGGACGCGGATACGCAGTATTTT.

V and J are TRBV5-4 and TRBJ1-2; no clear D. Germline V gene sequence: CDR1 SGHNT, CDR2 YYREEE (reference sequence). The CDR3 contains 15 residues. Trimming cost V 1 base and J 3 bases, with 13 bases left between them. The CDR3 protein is CASSLRPRTDYGYTF. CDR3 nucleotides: TGTGCCAGCAGCTTGAGACCTAGGACCGACTATGGCTACACCTTC.

The CDR3 protein is CASSQGIYNEQFF. The DNA of the CDR3 is TGCGCCAGCAGCCAAGGGATCTACAATGAGCAGTTCTTC. The V call is TRBV4-3, the J call TRBJ2-1; D is unresolved. In germline, CDR1 is LGHNA, CDR2 YSLEER. V was clipped by 1 base and J by 3 bases, with 4 bases between them. The CDR3 has 13 residues.

The CDR3 bases are TGTGCCAGCAGCTCTGGATGGGGGGGAGGCCAGCCCCAGCATTTT. Translating gives CASSSGWGGGQPQHF. V gene TRBV5-6 combines with J gene TRBJ1-5, with D possibly matching TRBD1 (5 bases). CDR1 SGHDT and CDR2 YYEEEE come from the germline V gene. This CDR3 is 15 amino acids long. V gave up 3 bases and J gave up 7 bases, with 17 bases separating them.

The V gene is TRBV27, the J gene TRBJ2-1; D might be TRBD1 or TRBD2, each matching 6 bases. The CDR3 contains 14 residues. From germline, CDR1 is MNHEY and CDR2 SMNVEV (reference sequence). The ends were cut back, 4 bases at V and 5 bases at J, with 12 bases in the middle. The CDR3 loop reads CASSWGAVDNEQFF. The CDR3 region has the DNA TGTGCCAGCAGTTGGGGGGCGGTCGACAATGAGCAGTTCTTC.

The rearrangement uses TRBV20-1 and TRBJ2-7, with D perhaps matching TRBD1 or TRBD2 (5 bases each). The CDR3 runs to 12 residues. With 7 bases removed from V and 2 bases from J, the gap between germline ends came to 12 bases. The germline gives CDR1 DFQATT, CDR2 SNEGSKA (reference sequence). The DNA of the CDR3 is TGCAGTGTTGGGACCGATACCTACGAGCAGTACGTC. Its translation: CSVGTDTYEQYV.

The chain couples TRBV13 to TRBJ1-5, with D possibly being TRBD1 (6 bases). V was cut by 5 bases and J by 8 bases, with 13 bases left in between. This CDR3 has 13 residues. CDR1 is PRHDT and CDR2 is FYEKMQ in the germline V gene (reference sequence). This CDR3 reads CASSRGAREPQHF. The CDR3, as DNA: TGTGCCAGCAGCCGGGGGGCCCGGGAGCCCCAGCATTTT.